The 2 T cell receptor beta chains given below trace back to one sample, sequenced in a study of breast tumors, draining lymph nodes, adjacent tissues. Breast cancer patients provided tissue from their axillary draining lymph nodes. Each CDR3 protein gets one entry after TCRdb re-called the multiplex PCR reads with MiXCR. The sample has 200,000 or so distinct CDR3 sequences, roughly 31% seen once. What was sequenced was axillary lymph node tissue. Receptor source: a female donor with breast cancer. Some clones in this sample may be carry-over from other donors' samples.

This clonotype was seen ten or more times. The chain uses TRBV4-1 and TRBJ2-3, with a weak D call TRBD1 (5 bases). The germline gives CDR1 MGHRA, CDR2 YSYEKL. V was clipped by 4 bases and J by 5 bases, with 13 bases between them. The CDR3 is 14 amino acids. CDR3 sequence: CASSPTPGIDTQYF. In DNA, the CDR3 is TGCGCCAGCAGCCCGACACCAGGGATAGATACGCAGTATTTT.

This clonotype was recorded many times. A much larger clone differs by one base, so this may be a read error. J is TRBJ1-4 and V is TRBV2; D is perhaps TRBD1 (5 bases). Trimming took off 6 bases at V and 2 bases at J, with 7 bases between the two ends. Germline CDR1 and CDR2: SNHLY and FYNNEI. This CDR3 comprises 13 residues. CDR3 region: CASSWDTNEKLFF. The CDR3 nucleotides are TGTGCCAGCAGCTGGGACACTAATGAAAAACTGTTTTTT. Variable domain in full (rest from reference TRBV2 and TRBJ1-4): EPEVTQTPSHQVTQMGQEVILRCVPISNHLYFYWYRQILGQKVEFLVSFYNNEISEKSEIFDDQFSVERPDGSNFTLKIRSTKLEDSAMYFCASSWDTNEKLFFGSGTQLSVL.